This T cell receptor (beta chain) was identified in a study of T cell responses to AZD1222 COVID-19 vaccine. The germline V gene encodes CDR1 SGHKS and CDR2 YYEKEE (reference sequence). J was trimmed by 2 bases and V by 4 bases; bases with no gene match: 5. This CDR3 is 16 amino acids long. Study outcomes and limitations: Donors skewed white British and female; clonal diversity was possibly underestimated.

Turning to this clone: The target antigen is unknown.

Method: immunoSEQ multiplex PCR; TCRdb's copy keeps in-frame clones and lacks some. In the table there are approximately 170,000 clones, over 75% of which are singletons. The V and J genes are TRBV5-5 and TRBJ2-2; 10 bases agree with TRBD1. The material sequenced was peripheral blood, taken on day 0 of AZD1222 vaccination. This sequence originates from an adult in good health. Here the CDR3 reads CASSLGQGLNTGELFF. CDR3 in DNA: TGTGCCAGCAGCCTGGGACAGGGGCTTAACACCGGGGAGCTGTTTTTT. Variable domain in full (rest from reference TRBV5-5 and TRBJ2-2): DAGVTQSPTHLIKTRGQQVTLRCSPISGHKSVSWYQQVLGQGPQFIFQYYEKEERGRGNFPDRFSARQFPNYSSELNVNALLLGDSALYLCASSLGQGLNTGELFFGEGSRLTVL.